This TCR beta chain derives from a study of T cell responses to AZD1222 COVID-19 vaccine (dated by TCRdb to the early 2020s). Concerning the study at large: A total of approximately 240 trial participants underwent TCR sequencing, of whom 200 to 220 received two doses of AZD1222 and around 26 received two doses of the MenACWY control vaccine. Trial participants were enrolled by age into subgroups of 18-55, 56-69 and 70-plus years, and around 150, 28 and 57 TCR-sequenced participants, respectively, were included in these subgroups. Summary of the overall study and its limitations: In the small 56-69-year group, the increase in depth fell short of significance, most likely because of low power. Nearly half of unique spike-specific TCRs reportedly recognized epitopes outside regions mutated in the B.1.351 and B.1.1.7 variants. Conclusions about previously exposed vaccinees are limited, since just 5 to 7 AZD1222 recipients were seropositive for SARS-CoV-2 at baseline. Most participants were white British and females outnumbered males, and the authors suggested that clonal diversity may have been underestimated. No day 14 peak-response samples were available, so repertoires were characterized only after the peak T cell response. The vaccine-associated CD4 TCRs covered the entire spike protein, and the dominant responses fell in regions 160-218 and 743-854. Spike-specific TCR breadth and depth rose significantly after two AZD1222 doses compared with day 0 and with MenACWY recipients.

The CDR3 regions of human TCRbeta chains were analyzed by immunosequencing. Turning to the authors' computational methods: Repertoire TCRs were matched against a reference library of SARS-CoV-2-specific TCRs generated with the MIRA antigen-specificity platform. Breadth was defined as the fraction of unique TCRs that were SARS-CoV-2-associated, and depth was defined as the fraction of total T cells that were SARS-CoV-2-associated. Using the MIRA data, each spike-specific TCR was assigned both to the spike region to which the TCR was reactive and to a CD4 or CD8 class. Log10-transformed breadth and depth values were compared by one-way ANOVA with Sidak's multiple comparisons tests. TCRdb took over this immuneACCESS table, retaining in-frame rearrangements with V and J assigned. Such tables are incomplete; in checked studies, under half of the missing clones stem from an unresolved V gene, and the remainder is unexplained. Clone size and V and J calls were adopted from that table, with D and trimming inferred from the DNA. The sample records under 150,000 clones, 75% to 90% of which are singletons. The top ten clonotypes cover 1.5% to 2% of the sample.

In regard to this clone: Its antigen is unknown. No base qualities exist here, and no much larger clone lies one base off it.

The time point label for this specimen denotes: about 28 days (+/-7) after the second vaccine dose. AZD1222 recipients with second doses at about 4 weeks or about 12 weeks were pooled, because spike-specific TCR depth and breadth did not differ between schedules. Vaccinee samples came from UK trials COV001 and COV002, including a single-blind randomized controlled phase 2/3 trial of AZD1222 (ChAdOx1 nCoV-19) in healthy adults. Trial participant PBMC samples were collected at day 0 and day 28 after the second dose for TCRbeta chain sequencing. Sequences SGHVS (CDR1) and FQNEAQ (CDR2) are obtained from the germline V gene. V and J are truncated by 1 base and 10 bases respectively, leaving an intervening sequence of 8 bases. Counted from cysteine to phenylalanine, this CDR3 has 12 amino acids. Kept here is only the CDR3 DNA, which spans 36 bases and is read in frame from base 1.

This TCR was recovered from an adult who received the AZD1222 COVID-19 vaccine. The sequence is built from TRBV7-8 and TRBJ2-1; too little of a D gene remains to name it. Source: peripheral blood, taken 28 days after the second AZD1222 dose. The CDR3 protein sequence reads: CASSLGGFEQFF. The base sequence is TGTGCCAGCAGCTTAGGCGGATTCGAGCAGTTCTTC.